This T cell receptor beta chain was retrieved from a study of response to subunit inactivated influenza vaccine. MiXCR was run by TCRdb on the RT-PCR reads, yielding one entry per CDR3 protein. The sample carries 490,000 or so distinct CDR3 sequences, 6% to 9% recorded once. V was clipped by 3 bases and J by 2 bases, with 11 bases between them. The germline CDR1 and CDR2 sequences are SGHTA and FQGNSA. The CDR3 loop spans 15 amino acids. The J gene is TRBJ2-1, the V gene TRBV7-2; a weak D match, TRBD2 (6 bases). The specimen comprised PBMCs from blood, sampled around 25 months after vaccination. This clonotype was sampled from a man between 50 and 75 years old who received an inactivated influenza vaccine. In DNA, the CDR3 is TGTGCCAGCAGCTTTGGCCCGGGGGCCTACAATGAGCAGTTCTTC. It is translated as CASSFGPGAYNEQFF.